This entry features one T cell receptor (beta chain) sequence. This sample is drawn from a study of PD-1 blockade in mismatch repair-deficient tumors. Germline V gene data show CDR1 as ENHRY and CDR2 as SYGVKD. CDR3 length: 16 residues. V lost 7 bases and J lost 2; bases outside the gene matches: 14. The TCR-sequenced patients were a few responders to pembrolizumab. Method: immunoSEQ multiplex PCR; TCRdb's copy keeps in-frame clones and lacks some. This table has around 16,000 clones, 80% to 85% appearing once. The sample consisted of PBMCs, taken 4 weeks after starting pembrolizumab. The sequence was collected from an adult with mismatch repair-deficient cancer. The chain carries TRBV10-3 and TRBJ2-7, with TRBD1 matching over 7 bases. The CDR3 DNA reads as TGTGCCATCAATGACATCCCCAGGGGGTTGACCTACGAGCAGTACTTC. Amino acids: CAINDIPRGLTYEQYF.